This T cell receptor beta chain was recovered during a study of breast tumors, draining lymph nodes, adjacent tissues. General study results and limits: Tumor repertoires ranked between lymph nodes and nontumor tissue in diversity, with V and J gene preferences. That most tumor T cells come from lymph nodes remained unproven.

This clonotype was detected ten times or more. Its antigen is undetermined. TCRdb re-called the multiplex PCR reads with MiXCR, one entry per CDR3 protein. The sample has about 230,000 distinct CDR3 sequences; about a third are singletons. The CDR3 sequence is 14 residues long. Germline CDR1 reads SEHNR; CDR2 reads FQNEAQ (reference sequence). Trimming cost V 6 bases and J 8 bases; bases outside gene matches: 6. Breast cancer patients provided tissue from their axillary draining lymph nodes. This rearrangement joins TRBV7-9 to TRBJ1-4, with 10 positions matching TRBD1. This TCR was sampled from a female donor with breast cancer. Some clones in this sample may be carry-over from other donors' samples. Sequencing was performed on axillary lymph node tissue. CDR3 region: CASRRQGAAEKLFF. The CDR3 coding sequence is TGTGCCAGCAGGAGACAGGGGGCAGCGGAAAAACTGTTTTTT.